The rows below give T cell receptor beta chains drawn from one sample of a study of T cell responses to AZD1222 COVID-19 vaccine. The repertoire was sequenced with immunoSEQ multiplex PCR; TCRdb's copy has only in-frame clones and lacks some. The sample lists about 150,000 clones, approximately 86% occurring once. Source: peripheral blood, taken after recovery from COVID-19. The receptor set was obtained from an adult who had recovered from COVID-19. Each CDR3 is given without its conserved first and last residue. Each record gives: J gene, V gene, CDR3 protein.

J: TRBJ1-1; V: TRBV5-4; CDR3: ASSLRGDAEAF
J: TRBJ2-7; V: TRBV14; CDR3: ASGTSGSYEQY
J: TRBJ2-3; V: TRBV28; CDR3: AIFSGPPTDTQY
J: TRBJ1-2; V: TRBV19; CDR3: ASSTIRAAGRPAGYT
J: TRBJ1-1; V: TRBV5-4; CDR3: ASTTVENTEAF
J: TRBJ2-7; V: TRBV21-1; CDR3: ASSTKGTGPSSYEQY
J: TRBJ2-3; V: TRBV9; CDR3: ASSPRTGTSTDTQY
J: TRBJ2-7; V: TRBV7-8; CDR3: ASSLDGLEAYEQY
J: TRBJ1-2; V: TRBV27; CDR3: ASSPLSWGSYGYT
J: TRBJ1-2; V: TRBV7-9; CDR3: ASSLVGRGGGYT